Listed here are 26 T cell receptor beta chains from one sample, sequenced in a study of blood T cells in healthy people across ages. It was with a sample-barcoded 5' primer and a J-beta primer mix that a second PCR of roughly 7 to 12 cycles was run. TCRdb re-analysed the 5' RACE reads in MiXCR, keeping a single row per CDR3 protein. Of about 730,000 distinct CDR3 sequences listed, approximately 39% were seen once; the top ten hold 20% to 25%. What was sequenced was blood. These receptors were collected from a woman aged 55-75 years in good health.

This clonotype was counted a few times. CDR3 protein: CASIKGWQTRTSSRALQFF. CDR3 DNA: TGTGCCAGCATCAAGGGGTGGCAGACAAGGACTAGTTCCCGGGCGTTGCAGTTCTTC. The chain couples TRBV2 to TRBJ2-1; 7 bases are shared with TRBD2. Germline V lookup: CDR1 SNHLY, CDR2 FYNNEI. Trimming removed 7 bases from V and 12 bases from J; junction bases left unmatched: 30. The CDR3 spans 19 residues.

The genes are TRBV4-1 and TRBJ2-5; 9 bases are a match to TRBD2. Germline-derived CDR1 and CDR2 are MGHRA and YSYEKL. V gave up 4 bases and J gave up 1 base; unmatched junction bases: 13. The CDR3 is made up of 18 amino acids. This chain's CDR3 is CASSLKQVVSGGQETQYF. CDR3 nucleotides: TGCGCCAGCAGCCTCAAGCAGGTTGTTAGCGGGGGCCAAGAGACCCAGTACTTC.

This clonotype occurred a few times. The J gene is TRBJ2-7, the V gene TRBV10-3, with 11 bases that match TRBD2. The ends lost 3 bases at V and 0 bases at J; junction bases unmatched: 4. CDR3 length equals 16 residues. The germline V gene encodes CDR1 ENHRY and CDR2 SYGVKD. Here the CDR3 reads CAISEGTSGSSYEQYF. The CDR3 DNA follows: TGTGCCATCAGTGAAGGAACTAGCGGGAGCTCCTACGAGCAGTACTTC.

CDR3 in DNA: TGTGCCAGCAGCCCCTCCCGGGACAGGGCCTTCACCGGGGAGCTGTTTTTT. Its protein product is CASSPSRDRAFTGELFF. J is TRBJ2-2 and V is TRBV7-3; TRBD1 agrees at 9 bases. With 5 bases clipped from V and 4 bases from J, the junction kept 11 bases outside the gene matches. CDR1 is SGHTA, CDR2 FQGTGA, per germline. The CDR3 is made up of 17 amino acids.

This clonotype was found many times. The J gene is TRBJ2-1, the V gene TRBV5-1; TRBD2 matches 11 bases. After removal of 4 bases from V and 4 bases from J, the junction contained 7 bases not matched to a gene. The CDR3 is 16 residues long. Looked up from germline, CDR1 is SGHRS and CDR2 is YFSETQ. CDR3 bases: TGCGCCAGCAGCCAGACTAGCGGGGTACCTTACAATGAGCAGTTCTTC. Amino acid sequence: CASSQTSGVPYNEQFF.

The chain joins TRBV7-6 to TRBJ2-3; the D gene is possibly TRBD2 (5 bases). CDR1 is SGHVS, CDR2 FNYEAQ, per germline. The CDR3 spans 14 residues. Deletions cut 1 base from V and 4 bases from J, with 9 bases between. The CDR3 nucleotides are TGTGCCAGCAGCTTAGTACTAGACGCAGATACGCAGTATTTT. It translates to CASSLVLDADTQYF. The whole variable domain, filled in from reference TRBV7-6 and TRBJ2-3, reads GAGVSQSPRYKVTKRGQDVALRCDPISGHVSLYWYRQALGQGPEFLTYFNYEAQQDKSGLPNDRFSAERPEGSISTLTIQRTEQRDSAMYRCASSLVLDADTQYFGPGTRLTVL.

This clonotype has ten or more counts. V gene TRBV21-1 combines with J gene TRBJ2-7; no DNA check was done on the table's D call, TRBD2. TRBV21-1 is an annotated pseudogene. This CDR3 comprises 15 residues. CDR3 DNA: TGTGCCAGCAGCAAGGCCCGCAGCGGGGTCTACGAGCAGTACTTC. Translating it yields CASSKARSGVYEQYF.

The chain uses TRBV5-1 and TRBJ2-1, with D possibly matching TRBD2 (5 bases). V was trimmed by 3 bases and J by 5 bases, leaving 12 bases between them. This CDR3 is built from 14 residues. In germline, CDR1 is SGHRS, CDR2 YFSETQ. CDR3 DNA: TGCGCCAGCAGCTCCTCTAGAGGGCACAATGAGCAGTTCTTC. This translates into CASSSSRGHNEQFF.

CDR3 coding DNA: TGTGCCAGCGGATCGACAGGTCTTGATTCCTACGAGCAGTACTTC. It encodes CASGSTGLDSYEQYF. The chain couples TRBV28 to TRBJ2-7; tentatively, D is TRBD1 (6 bases). The CDR3 runs 15 residues. V was pared by 8 bases and J by 1 base, with 18 bases between. Per the germline V gene, CDR1 is MDHEN and CDR2 is SYDVKM.

J is TRBJ2-3 and V is TRBV19; D is possibly TRBD1 or TRBD2 (6 bases each). The V and J ends lost 7 bases and 0 bases respectively, with 14 bases between them. In germline, CDR1 is LNHDA, CDR2 SQIVND (reference sequence). The CDR3 spans 15 residues. CDR3 DNA sequence: TGTGCCAGTATTCCACAGGGACTTAGCACAGATACGCAGTATTTT. Amino acids: CASIPQGLSTDTQYF.

The rearrangement links TRBV20-1 to TRBJ1-5; D ambiguous. V was clipped by 1 base and J by 0 bases, with 7 bases between them. The length of the CDR3 is 14 residues. Germline loops: CDR1 DFQATT, CDR2 SNEGSKA (reference sequence). The CDR3: CSARGHGSNQPQHF. CDR3 nucleotide sequence: TGCAGTGCTAGAGGACACGGTAGCAATCAGCCCCAGCATTTT.

The sample holds many counts of this clonotype. The V and J genes are TRBV7-6 and TRBJ1-4, with 9 bases lining up with TRBD1. This CDR3 region has 15 residues. The trim removed 5 bases at V and 8 bases at J, leaving 9 bases unmatched. Germline V CDR1 and CDR2: SGHVS, FNYEAQ. This chain's CDR3 is CASSPGTGLSEKLFF. CDR3 in DNA: TGTGCCAGCAGCCCCGGGACAGGGTTGAGCGAAAAACTGTTTTTT.

The CDR3 here is CASSLASRSGNIQYF. Here the CDR3 DNA reads TGTGCCAGCAGCTTGGCCTCGAGGAGTGGAAACATTCAGTACTTC. The chain uses TRBV7-2 and TRBJ2-4; D remains ambiguous. CDR3 size: 15 residues. V dropped 3 bases and J dropped 6 bases, with 15 bases sitting between them. Germline-derived CDR1 and CDR2 are SGHTA and FQGNSA.

The sample holds a few counts of this clonotype. V usage is TRBV11-2 and J usage is TRBJ1-2, with a weak D call TRBD1 (6 bases). With 9 bases removed from V and 7 bases from J, the gap between germline ends came to 18 bases. Germline CDR1 and CDR2: SGHAT and FQNNGV. This CDR3 has 13 amino acids. In nucleotides, the CDR3 is TGTGCCAGTCGAGGAGACGGGGGCGGTGGCTACACCTTC. This sequence encodes CASRGDGGGGYTF.

The chain employs TRBV27 and TRBJ1-6; D is ambiguous. Germline CDR1 and CDR2: MNHEY and SMNVEV (reference sequence). CDR3 length equals 13 residues. Trimming left V 0 bases short and J 9 bases short, with 6 bases between. DNA for the CDR3: TGTGCCAGCAGTTTATCGGCGCCTTCACCCCTCCACTTT. Translation: CASSLSAPSPLHF.

The chain employs TRBV29-1 and TRBJ2-1; D may be TRBD1 or TRBD2 (5 bases each). V gave up 7 bases and J gave up 6 bases, with 13 bases separating them. CDR1 SQVTM and CDR2 ANQGSEA come from the germline V gene. The CDR3 is 12 amino acids. CDR3 residues: CSANGAVNEQFF. The CDR3 DNA follows: TGCAGCGCCAACGGGGCAGTCAATGAGCAGTTCTTC.

V usage is TRBV30 and J usage is TRBJ2-1; weak D call: TRBD1 (5 bases). The CDR3 is 15 residues long. Germline CDR1 reads GTSNPN; CDR2 reads SVGIG (reference sequence). Trimming removed 0 bases from V and 8 bases from J, with 17 bases in between. CDR3 DNA sequence: TGTGCCTGGAGTGTGGGAAGGGGTGAATCGGATGAGCAGTTCTTC. It translates to CAWSVGRGESDEQFF.

This sequence joins TRBV6-2 or TRBV6-3 and TRBJ1-6; TRBD1 matches at 7 bases. The germline CDR1 and CDR2 sequences are MNHEY and SVGEGT. The CDR3 contains 14 residues. V gave up 6 bases and J gave up 8 bases; unmatched junction bases: 7. The CDR3 protein is CASSYTGEHSPLHF. The CDR3 nucleotides read TGTGCCAGCAGCTACACAGGGGAACATTCACCCCTCCACTTT.

This clonotype has a handful of counts. The chain is built from TRBV7-9 and TRBJ1-4, with 7 nucleotides matching TRBD1. CDR3 length equals 15 residues. Per germline, CDR1 SEHNR and CDR2 FQNEAQ (reference sequence). V shed 6 bases, J shed 3 bases, and the junction held 7 bases outside the gene matches. The CDR3 reads CASSSGQAPNEKLFF. DNA for the CDR3: TGTGCCAGCAGTTCCGGACAGGCTCCTAATGAAAAACTGTTTTTT.

The J gene is TRBJ1-1, the V gene TRBV6-2 or TRBV6-3; 9 nucleotides line up with TRBD1. Germline assignment: CDR1 MNHEY and CDR2 SVGEGT. This CDR3 comprises 15 residues. J was trimmed by 6 bases and V by 6 bases; bases with no gene match: 11. CDR3 loop: CASRPTGTGKPEAFF. CDR3 DNA sequence: TGTGCCAGCAGGCCTACCGGGACAGGGAAGCCTGAAGCTTTCTTT.

On this clonotype: Without the conserved terminal phenylalanine or tryptophan, this CDR3 likely stems from a read error. This chain connects TRBV28 to TRBJ1-2, with a possible D match to TRBD1 (5 bases). In germline, CDR1 is MDHEN, CDR2 SYDVKM. The ends were cut back, 6 bases at V and 7 bases at J, with 12 bases in the middle. The CDR3 covers 12 residues. This chain's CDR3 is CASRSSGGGYTV. The CDR3 coding sequence is TGTGCCAGCAGATCGAGCGGGGGTGGCTACACCGTC.

This clonotype appeared many times. This rearrangement joins TRBV3-1 to TRBJ2-1; unclear D gene. Germline CDR1 reads LGHDT; CDR2 reads YNNKEL (reference sequence). The V end was cut by 3 bases, the J end by 4 bases, with 4 bases between. The CDR3 is 12 amino acids. CDR3 residues: CASSHSYNEQFF. CDR3 in DNA: TGTGCCAGCAGCCACAGTTACAATGAGCAGTTCTTC.

The sample holds a few counts of this clonotype. The chain links TRBV4-2 to TRBJ1-2; D perhaps matches TRBD1 (6 bases). Germline V lookup: CDR1 LGHNA, CDR2 YNFKEQ. There are 16 residues in the CDR3. V was trimmed by 1 base and J by 2 bases, leaving 14 bases between them. The CDR3, as DNA: TGTGCCAGCAGCCAAGGACAGGAGGAAGGCAACTATGGCTACACCTTC. Amino acid sequence: CASSQGQEEGNYGYTF.

Many counts were recorded for this clonotype. J is TRBJ2-3 and V is TRBV9; D possibly corresponds to TRBD2 (5 bases). This CDR3 comprises 12 residues. Trimming pared 4 bases from V and 6 bases from J, leaving 9 bases between. CDR1 and CDR2 (germline): SGDLS, YYNGEE. In nucleotides, the CDR3 is TGTGCCAGCAGCAAATGGGAGGATACGCAGTATTTT. Its protein is CASSKWEDTQYF.

As regards this clonotype: A much more abundant neighbour one base away suggests this may be a read error. The chain joins TRBV29-1 to TRBJ2-4, with 7 bases that match TRBD2. The J call may be incorrect, as the DNA end agrees better with TRBJ2-7. There are 13 residues in the CDR3. The germline gives CDR1 SQVTM, CDR2 ANQGSEA. The CDR3: CSVVDRGAYEQYF. The CDR3 DNA reads as TGCAGCGTTGTTGACCGGGGGGCCTACGAGCAGTACTTC.

The table lists this clonotype with a few counts. The CDR3 region has the DNA TGTGCCAGCAGTGAATCTCCAGCGAACTATGGCTACACCTTC. It specifies CASSESPANYGYTF. The gene calls are TRBV25-1 and TRBJ1-2; no clear D. The CDR3 sequence is 14 residues long. Per germline, CDR1 MGHDK and CDR2 SYGVNS. V lost 1 base and J lost 2, with 8 bases in between.